The sequence of this T cell receptor beta chain was determined in a study of OX40 agonist ivuxolimab in advanced cancers. Across the study: Ivuxolimab, which is an agonistic anti-OX40 (CD134) antibody, was administered to the patients. Patients undergoing dose escalation presented with hepatocellular carcinoma, melanoma, renal cell or head and neck cancer.

This CDR3 comprises 13 residues. The V gene lost 0 bases and the J gene lost 7 bases, with 10 bases spanning the gap. Germline CDR1 is MNHNY and CDR2 is SVGAGI (reference sequence). Assay used: immunoSEQ multiplex PCR; TCRdb lists only in-frame clones, some missing. Of 70,000 to 80,000 clones detected, 87% appear once; the ten largest clones hold approximately 1.3%. The sequencing used CD4+ or CD8+ T cells sorted from blood, collected in a trial of the OX40 agonist ivuxolimab. The receptor comes from an adult with an advanced solid tumor such as melanoma, head and neck, liver or kidney cancer. The chain couples TRBV6-6 to TRBJ2-7, with D tentatively TRBD1 or TRBD2 (5 bases each). The CDR3 coding sequence is TGTGCCAGCAGTTACTCGAGGGGTGCGGAGCAGTACTTC. Protein: CASSYSRGAEQYF.